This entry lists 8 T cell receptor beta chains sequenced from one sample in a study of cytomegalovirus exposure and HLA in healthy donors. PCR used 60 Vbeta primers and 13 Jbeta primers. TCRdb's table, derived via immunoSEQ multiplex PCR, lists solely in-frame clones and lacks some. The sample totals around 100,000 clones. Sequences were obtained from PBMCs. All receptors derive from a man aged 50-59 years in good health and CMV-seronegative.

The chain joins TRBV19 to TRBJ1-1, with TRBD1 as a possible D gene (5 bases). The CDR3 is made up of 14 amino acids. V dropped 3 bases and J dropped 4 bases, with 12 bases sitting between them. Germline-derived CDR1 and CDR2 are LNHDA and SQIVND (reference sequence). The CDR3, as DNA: TGTGCCAGTAGTATTTCTCAGGGAGGCACTGAAGCTTTCTTT. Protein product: CASSISQGGTEAFF.

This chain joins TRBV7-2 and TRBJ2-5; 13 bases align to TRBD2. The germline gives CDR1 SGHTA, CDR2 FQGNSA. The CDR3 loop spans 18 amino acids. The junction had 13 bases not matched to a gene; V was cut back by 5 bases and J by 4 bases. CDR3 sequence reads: CASSDTRLAGGRLETQYF. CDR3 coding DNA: TGTGCCAGCAGCGATACCCGACTAGCGGGGGGCCGTTTAGAGACCCAGTACTTC.

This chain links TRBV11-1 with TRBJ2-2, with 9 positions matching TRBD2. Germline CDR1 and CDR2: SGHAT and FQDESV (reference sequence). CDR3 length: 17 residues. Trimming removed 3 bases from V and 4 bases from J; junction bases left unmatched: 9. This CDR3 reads CASSLGVGAGGTGELFF. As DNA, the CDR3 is TGTGCCAGCAGCTTGGGGGTCGGAGCGGGGGGCACCGGGGAGCTGTTTTTT.

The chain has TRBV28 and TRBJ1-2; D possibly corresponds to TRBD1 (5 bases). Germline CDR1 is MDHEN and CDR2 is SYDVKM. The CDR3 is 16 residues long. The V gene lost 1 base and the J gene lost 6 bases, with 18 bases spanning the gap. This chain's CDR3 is CASSLSGSRTGDGYTF. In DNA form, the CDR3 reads TGTGCCAGCAGTTTATCCGGGTCCCGGACGGGGGATGGCTACACCTTC.

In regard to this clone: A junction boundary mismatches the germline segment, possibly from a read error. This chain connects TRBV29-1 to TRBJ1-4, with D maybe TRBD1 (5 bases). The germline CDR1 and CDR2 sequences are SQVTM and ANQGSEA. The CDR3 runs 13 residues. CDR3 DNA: TGCAGCGTTCAAGAGGGACTGGGTGAAAAACTGTTTTTT. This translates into CSVQEGLGEKLFF.

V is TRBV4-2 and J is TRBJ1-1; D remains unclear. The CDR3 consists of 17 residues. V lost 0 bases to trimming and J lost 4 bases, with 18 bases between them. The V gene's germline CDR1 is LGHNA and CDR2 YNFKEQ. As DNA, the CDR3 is TGTGCCAGCAGCCAAGAGCCGGGATACCTCCTTGTCACTGAAGCTTTCTTT. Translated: CASSQEPGYLLVTEAFF.

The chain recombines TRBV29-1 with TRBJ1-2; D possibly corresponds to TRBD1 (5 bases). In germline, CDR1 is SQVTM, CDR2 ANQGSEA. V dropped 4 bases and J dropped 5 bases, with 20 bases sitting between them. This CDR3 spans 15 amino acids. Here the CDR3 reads CSVVETELNSYGYTF. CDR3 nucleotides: TGCAGCGTTGTGGAGACAGAACTAAACTCGTATGGCTACACCTTC.

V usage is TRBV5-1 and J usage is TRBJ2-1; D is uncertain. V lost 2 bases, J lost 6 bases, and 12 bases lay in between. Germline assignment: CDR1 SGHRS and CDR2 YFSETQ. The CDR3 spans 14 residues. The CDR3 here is CASSLRPRGNEQFF. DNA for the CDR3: TGCGCCAGCAGCTTAAGACCCCGCGGCAATGAGCAGTTCTTC.